Reported below is one T cell receptor beta chain. Germline V gives CDR1 SGHTS, CDR2 YDEGEE. Trimming took off 2 bases at V and 9 bases at J, with 6 bases between the two ends. CDR3 length: 11 residues. This specimen comes from a study of blood T cell repertoires in COVID-19. In the original workflow: Reference gene primer amplification gave nucleated cell count estimates. TCRdb keeps only in-frame clones here, not all; method: immunoSEQ multiplex PCR. The D gene and trimming were derived from the DNA, and the V and J assignments and clone size from that table. This sample has roughly 460,000 clones, with roughly 90% found just once.

The sequence came from a man younger than 30 with COVID-19, enrolled during active disease. The chain has TRBV5-8 and TRBJ1-3; D is uncertain. The specimen was peripheral blood. CDR3 region: CASSFRFTIYF. CDR3 in DNA: TGTGCCAGCAGCTTTCGTTTCACCATATATTTT.